The T cell receptor (beta chain) described here comes from a study of CD8+ T cells in alopecia areata. RNA was isolated and reverse transcribed to cDNA, the sequencing template. TCRdb keeps only in-frame clones here, not all; method: immunoSEQ multiplex PCR. In the table there are tens of thousands of clones, about 96% of which are singletons. This TCR came from a human donor with alopecia areata. The material sequenced was CD8+ T cells sorted from blood, taken at week 0.

The CDR3 sequence is CASSQDSRGRTKNIQYF. For the CDR3, the DNA is TGCGCCAGCAGCCAAGATTCGAGGGGGCGGACCAAAAACATTCAGTACTTC. V gene TRBV4-3 combines with J gene TRBJ2-4, with 7 bases fitting TRBD1. CDR1 LGHNA and CDR2 YSLEER come from the germline V gene. This CDR3 has 17 residues. V lost 0 bases and J lost 2; bases outside the gene matches: 7.